One sample yielded the 11 T cell receptor beta chains listed below, sequenced in a study of PD-L1 blockade in urothelial cancer (dated by TCRdb to 2016 to 2017). The library was obtained by the immunoSEQ multiplex PCR assay. What TCRdb holds here is the immuneACCESS table cut down to in-frame rearrangements. Part of the clones is not present; checked against another copy, under half of the missing clones reflect an unresolved V gene, and the others are unexplained. This sample gives just over 50,000 clones in total; about 80% of them show up just once. The ten biggest clones cover more than 3.5% of the sample. The source material was PBMCs, sampled around atezolizumab (anti-PD-L1) treatment. The receptors were gathered from a man between 65 and 85 years old with urothelial cancer.

This chain uses TRBV7-2 with TRBJ2-2; D remains ambiguous. Germline assignment: CDR1 SGHTA and CDR2 FQGNSA. The CDR3 covers 14 residues. Trimming stripped 2 bases from V and 6 bases from J, with 10 bases between. The CDR3, as DNA: TGTGCCAGCAGCTTACCCCCCAGCGCCGGGGAGCTGTTTTTT. It encodes CASSLPPSAGELFF.

The J gene is TRBJ1-2, the V gene TRBV27, with TRBD1 matching 7 bases. The germline V gene encodes CDR1 MNHEY and CDR2 SMNVEV (reference sequence). This CDR3 is 14 amino acids long. J gave up 3 bases and V 5 bases, and 6 bases lay outside the gene matches. CDR3 loop: CASSAMQGDYGYTF. The CDR3 DNA is TGTGCCAGCAGTGCTATGCAGGGGGACTATGGCTACACCTTC.

The CDR3 region is CASSSTGPSSYNEQFF. CDR3 coding DNA: TGTGCCAGCAGCTCAACAGGTCCTAGCTCCTACAATGAGCAGTTCTTC. The chain links TRBV12-1 to TRBJ2-1; the D call TRBD1 from the table was never checked on the DNA. TRBV12-1 has pseudogene status. CDR3 length: 16 residues.

This chain uses TRBV19 with TRBJ1-1; a weak D match, TRBD1 (5 bases). Germline values: CDR1 LNHDA, CDR2 SQIVND (reference sequence). Trimming shortened V by 5 bases and J by 7 bases, and 20 bases separated the two germline ends. The CDR3 covers 15 residues. The CDR3 DNA follows: TGTGCCAGTAGTGCCTCGGCAGGGAGGTTAATTGAAGCTTTCTTT. It specifies CASSASAGRLIEAFF.

The chain carries TRBV18 and TRBJ1-5; TRBD1 matches 7 bases. V was pared by 8 bases and J by 5 bases, with 6 bases of the junction left unmatched. CDR3 length equals 13 residues. Looked up from germline, CDR1 is KGHSH and CDR2 is LQKENI. The CDR3 loop reads CASTGQEDQPQHF. CDR3 DNA sequence: TGTGCCAGCACCGGACAGGAGGATCAGCCCCAGCATTTT.

The chain joins TRBV19 to TRBJ2-1; 10 nucleotides line up with TRBD2. V trimming: 1 base; J trimming: 6 bases; junction bases outside the gene matches: 6. Germline CDR1 and CDR2: LNHDA and SQIVND (reference sequence). The CDR3 is made up of 16 amino acids. The DNA of the CDR3 is TGTGCCAGTAGTATAGGGAGCGGGGGGGCCCCCAATGAGCAGTTCTTC. Encoded protein: CASSIGSGGAPNEQFF.

By its share, this clone is medium-sized. The V call is TRBV7-2, the J call TRBJ2-7, with D unresolved. This CDR3 region has 14 residues. CDR1 is SGHTA and CDR2 is FQGNSA in the germline V gene. V was clipped by 1 base and J by 0 bases, with 7 bases between them. This CDR3 is CASSLVMSSYEQYF. The CDR3 DNA is TGTGCCAGCAGCTTAGTTATGAGCTCCTACGAGCAGTACTTC.

V gene TRBV4-3 combines with J gene TRBJ2-7, with TRBD1 identical over 9 bases. The CDR3 consists of 14 residues. The J segment lost 3 bases and the V segment lost 4 bases, leaving 4 bases of the junction unmatched. CDR1 and CDR2 from the germline V gene are LGHNA and YSLEER. CDR3 DNA sequence: TGCGCCAGCAGCCCGGACAGGGGAGACTACGAGCAGTACTTC. This sequence encodes CASSPDRGDYEQYF.

The rearrangement joins TRBV5-4 to TRBJ2-6, with D perhaps matching TRBD1 (6 bases). This CDR3 has 16 residues. Germline-derived CDR1 and CDR2 are SGHNT and YYREEE (reference sequence). V was clipped by 2 bases and J by 3 bases, with 12 bases between them. As DNA, the CDR3 is TGTGCCAGCAGCTTACCACAGGGTGGTGGGGCCAACGTCCTGACTTTC. This translates into CASSLPQGGGANVLTF.

The gene calls are TRBV4-3 and TRBJ2-5; D perhaps matches TRBD1 (5 bases). The CDR3 contains 15 residues. Trimming cost V 4 bases and J 3 bases, with 15 bases left between them. Per germline, CDR1 LGHNA and CDR2 YSLEER. The CDR3 DNA follows: TGCGCCAGCAGCCTTACAAGATTAGGGGAAGAGACCCAGTACTTC. Protein: CASSLTRLGEETQYF.

This clone was observed a few times. This rearrangement joins TRBV5-1 to TRBJ2-3, with 11 bases aligning to TRBD1. The CDR3 has 15 amino acids. Trimming took 4 bases from V and 6 from J; bases not matched to a gene: 7. Germline-derived CDR1 and CDR2 are SGHRS and YFSETQ. CDR3 protein: CASSQGTGGKDTQYF. CDR3 nucleotide sequence: TGCGCCAGCAGCCAAGGGACAGGGGGTAAGGATACGCAGTATTTT. Together with reference TRBV5-1 and TRBJ2-3, the CDR3 gives the full variable domain: KAGVTQTPRYLIKTRGQQVTLSCSPISGHRSVSWYQQTPGQGLQFLFEYFSETQRNKGNFPGRFSGRQFSNSRSEMNVSTLELGDSALYLCASSQGTGGKDTQYFGPGTRLTVL.